These T cell receptor beta chains were read from a single sample in a study of blood T cell repertoires in COVID-19. Only in-frame clones appear in the TCRdb table, and some are missing; sequencing was by immunoSEQ multiplex PCR. Of roughly 15,000 clones listed, approximately 80% are singletons. Sequencing was carried out using peripheral blood. The origin of the receptors is a human donor in a cohort sampled during active COVID-19. Both conserved end residues are part of each CDR3. The D gene is left open where the match is weak. Clone size is not always given. Where it is, it says once, few, many or a class for expanded clones.

V gene	CDR3 length	clone size	D gene	J gene	CDR3 protein	CDR3 DNA
TRBV10-3	13	once	NA	TRBJ1-1	CAISGGMNTEAFF	TGTGCCATCAGTGGTGGCATGAACACTGAAGCTTTCTTT
TRBV19	15	NA	TRBD2	TRBJ2-5	CASTSSGGLFETQYF	TGTGCCAGTACTTCTAGCGGGGGTTTATTTGAGACCCAGTACTTC
TRBV11-2	14	NA	NA	TRBJ2-5	CASSPGTLGETQYF	TGTGCCAGCAGCCCCGGGACACTAGGGGAGACCCAGTACTTC
TRBV28	14	NA	NA	TRBJ2-5	CASSPTVRHETQYF	TGTGCCAGCAGTCCTACGGTCCGCCATGAGACCCAGTACTTC
TRBV9	13	NA	NA	TRBJ1-2	CASSGLVGAGYTF	TGTGCCAGCAGCGGGCTGGTAGGAGCTGGCTACACCTTC
TRBV4-2	16	once	NA	TRBJ2-7	CASSVGTPRISYEQYF	TGTGCCAGCAGCGTCGGGACTCCAAGGATCTCCTACGAGCAGTACTTC
TRBV28	17	few	TRBD1	TRBJ1-3	CASSPFGQGEAGNTIYF	TGTGCCAGCAGTCCCTTCGGACAGGGCGAAGCTGGAAACACCATATATTTT
TRBV2	15	NA	TRBD1	TRBJ1-5	CASRDGTGGYQPQHF	TGTGCCAGCAGGGACGGGACAGGGGGCTACCAGCCCCAGCATTTT
TRBV7-2	15	NA	TRBD1	TRBJ2-1	CASSVGGGTGNEQFF	TGTGCCAGCAGCGTCGGTGGCGGGACAGGGAATGAGCAGTTCTTC
TRBV2	12	few	NA	TRBJ1-1	CASRQGGTEAFF	TGTGCCAGCAGGCAGGGAGGCACTGAAGCTTTCTTT
TRBV6-5	13	once	TRBD1	TRBJ2-7	CASSLDRAEEQYF	TGTGCCAGCAGTCTCGACAGGGCGGAGGAGCAGTACTTC
TRBV27	15	NA	TRBD1	TRBJ1-6	CASSLSRTGGSPLHF	TGTGCCAGCAGTTTATCCCGGACAGGGGGCTCACCCCTCCACTTT
TRBV20-1	12	NA	NA	TRBJ2-5	CSASRREETQYF	TGCAGTGCTAGTAGGAGAGAAGAGACCCAGTACTTC
TRBV19	12	NA	NA	TRBJ1-2	CASRRFGYGYTF	TGTGCCAGTAGACGATTCGGGTATGGCTACACCTTC
TRBV15	14	NA	NA	TRBJ2-7	CATSRDRSLYEQYF	TGTGCCACCAGCAGAGATCGTAGTCTCTACGAGCAGTACTTC
TRBV9	14	once	NA	TRBJ1-1	CASSVRTANTEAFF	TGTGCCAGCAGCGTCCGGACAGCAAACACTGAAGCTTTCTTT
TRBV28	15	NA	NA	TRBJ2-7	CASTDTLRAPNEQYF	TGTGCCAGCACCGATACCTTGCGGGCTCCGAACGAGCAGTACTTC
TRBV28	12	NA	NA	TRBJ1-2	CASSLGSLGYTF	TGTGCCAGCAGTTTGGGCAGTCTGGGCTACACCTTC